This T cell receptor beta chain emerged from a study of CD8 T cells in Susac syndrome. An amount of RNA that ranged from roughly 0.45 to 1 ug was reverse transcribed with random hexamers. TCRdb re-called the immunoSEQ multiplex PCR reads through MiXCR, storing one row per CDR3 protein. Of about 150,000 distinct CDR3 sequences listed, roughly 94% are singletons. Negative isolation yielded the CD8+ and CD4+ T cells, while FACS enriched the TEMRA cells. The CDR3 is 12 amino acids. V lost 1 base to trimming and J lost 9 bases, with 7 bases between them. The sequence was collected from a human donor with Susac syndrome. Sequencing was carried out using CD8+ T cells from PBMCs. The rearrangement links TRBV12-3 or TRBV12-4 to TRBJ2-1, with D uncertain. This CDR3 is CASSLVVIEQFF. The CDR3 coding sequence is TGTGCCAGCAGTTTAGTGGTTATTGAGCAGTTCTTC.